This T cell receptor beta chain stems from a study of blood T cell repertoires in COVID-19. At the level of the study: Samples of COVID-19 (acute and convalescent) were obtained from the United States, Italy and Spain.

Original data processing: Amplification from reference gene primers served as the basis for estimated nucleated cell counts. Clones were sequenced by immunoSEQ multiplex PCR, and TCRdb holds only the in-frame ones, with some missing. V and J calls and clone size are copied from that table; D and trimming were computed from the DNA. The sample includes 120,000 to 150,000 clones, more than 75% seen only once; the top ten take approximately 40%. From germline, CDR1 is PRHDT and CDR2 FYEKMQ (reference sequence). The CDR3 covers 17 residues. V trimming: 6 bases; J trimming: 4 bases; junction bases outside the gene matches: 16.

Input material: peripheral blood. This clonotype originated in a man between 50 and 59 years old who had recovered from COVID-19. V is TRBV13 and J is TRBJ2-7; TRBD1 aligns across 9 bases. As DNA, the CDR3 is TGTGCCAGCAGACATCAAAACCCCGGGGGACAGGGATACGAGCAGTACTTC. This translates into CASRHQNPGGQGYEQYF.